This TCR beta chain was sequenced for a study of quantifying T cell responses using KT2 cells. The overall study: RNA was reverse transcribed with TCR alpha and beta constant-region primers. The second PCR ran as a qPCR until a predetermined fluorescence threshold was reached.

KT2, a clone with a known TCR, was spiked into unfractionated PBMC. A range of KT2-to-PBMC ratios was made using fixed PBMC numbers. The CDR3 contains 16 residues. CDR1 and CDR2 (germline): LGHNA, YNFKEQ. The V and J ends lost 0 bases and 0 bases respectively, with 8 bases between them. A single-stranded UMI oligo with SP2 sequence was ligated to cDNA 3' ends. The first PCR ran roughly 4 cycles with an equimolar RC1.1 and RC1.2 beta primer mix. TCRdb analysed the UMI-ligation and nested PCR reads with MiXCR anew, one entry per CDR3 protein. The sample includes tens of thousands of distinct CDR3 sequences, 11% of them seen just once. At least ten counts were recorded for this clonotype.

The TCR originated in a human donor. Sequenced sample: PBMCs spiked with cells of the T cell clone KT2. This chain uses TRBV4-2 with TRBJ2-2, with D hard to call. The CDR3 DNA follows: TGTGCCAGCAGCCAAGATAAACCTTCGAACACCGGGGAGCTGTTTTTT. Amino acid sequence: CASSQDKPSNTGELFF.